This entry lists 14 T cell receptor beta chains sequenced from one sample in a study of CXCR3-negative and CXCR3-positive naive CD8 T cells. All TRB cDNA libraries came from 5' RACE performed with UMI labels. TCRdb reprocessed the 5' RACE reads, with one entry per CDR3 protein and no DNA. Here the sample table reports nearly 45,000 distinct CDR3 sequences. The sequenced sample was memory CD8+ T cells from blood. The receptors shown here come from a human donor in good health. Some clones in this sample may be carry-over from other donors' samples.

The chain uses TRBV28 and TRBJ2-7. From germline, CDR1 is MDHEN and CDR2 SYDVKM. This CDR3 is 13 amino acids long. CDR3 in amino acids: CASSLQGSYEQYF.

The chain couples TRBV29-1 to TRBJ2-7; TCRdb's D gene call, TRBD2, goes unchecked for lack of DNA. The germline gives CDR1 SQVTM, CDR2 ANQGSEA. The CDR3 is 15 amino acids. CDR3 loop: CSVEDGPSGTYEQYF.

Frequency places this clonotype as medium-sized. V and J are TRBV4-1 and TRBJ1-1. Germline V gives CDR1 MGHRA, CDR2 YSYEKL. The CDR3 has 13 residues. The chain's CDR3 is CASSQVRGTEAFF.

This rearrangement joins TRBV20-1 to TRBJ1-1; as DNA is missing, the TRBD1 call by TCRdb cannot be tested. This CDR3 region has 13 residues. Germline-derived CDR1 and CDR2 are DFQATT and SNEGSKA (reference sequence). The CDR3 sequence is CSATPGQVNQAFF.

This chain uses TRBV12-3 or TRBV12-4 with TRBJ2-2. The CDR3 loop spans 15 amino acids. The CDR3: CASSPDQLNTGELFF.

J is TRBJ2-7 and V is TRBV18; checking the TCRdb D call of TRBD1 is not possible without DNA. CDR3 length equals 14 residues. Looked up from germline, CDR1 is KGHSH and CDR2 is LQKENI. CDR3 protein: CASSPRGAPDEQYF.

This chain joins TRBV29-1 and TRBJ2-2. The germline CDR1 and CDR2 sequences are SQVTM and ANQGSEA. This CDR3 comprises 12 residues. This chain's CDR3 is CSVERYTGELFF.

The chain couples TRBV6-6 to TRBJ1-1; the TCRdb call, TRBD1, lacks DNA for checking. The germline V gene encodes CDR1 MNHNY and CDR2 SVGAGI (reference sequence). The CDR3 loop spans 13 amino acids. CDR3 region: CASRDSENTEAFF.

V usage is TRBV7-9 and J usage is TRBJ2-3; checking the TCRdb D call of TRBD1 is not possible without DNA. Germline V gives CDR1 SEHNR, CDR2 FQNEAQ (reference sequence). The CDR3 has 16 amino acids. The chain's CDR3 is CASSFVLGQGPDTQYF.

This chain joins TRBV7-9 and TRBJ2-5; checking the TCRdb D call of TRBD1 is not possible without DNA. CDR1 SEHNR and CDR2 FQNEAQ come from the germline V gene (reference sequence). The CDR3 loop spans 15 amino acids. Here the CDR3 reads CASSLLPAPAETQYF.

This chain connects TRBV7-9 to TRBJ2-2; there is no DNA to check the TCRdb D call of TRBD2. This CDR3 region has 16 residues. Germline V gene sequence: CDR1 SEHNR, CDR2 FQNEAQ (reference sequence). CDR3: CASPSGIRASTGELFF. Variable domain in full (rest from reference TRBV7-9 and TRBJ2-2): DTGVSQNPRHKITKRGQNVTFRCDPISEHNRLYWYRQTLGQGPEFLTYFQNEAQLEKSRLLSDRFSAERPKGSFSTLEIQRTEQGDSAMYLCASPSGIRASTGELFFGEGSRLTVL.

This rearrangement joins TRBV20-1 to TRBJ2-1; as DNA is missing, the TRBD2 call by TCRdb cannot be tested. The germline gives CDR1 DFQATT, CDR2 SNEGSKA (reference sequence). The CDR3 is made up of 15 amino acids. Here the CDR3 reads CSATLGDRSYNEQFF.

The chain couples TRBV5-5 to TRBJ2-3. There are 14 residues in the CDR3. The V gene's germline CDR1 is SGHKS and CDR2 YYEKEE (reference sequence). CDR3 amino acids: CASSLDRETDTQYF.

The rearrangement links TRBV5-6 to TRBJ2-3. The length of the CDR3 is 14 residues. From germline, CDR1 is SGHDT and CDR2 YYEEEE. CDR3 sequence reads: CASSLVLNTDTQYF.